These 5 T cell receptor beta chains were sequenced from one sample in a study of regulatory T cells in long-lasting Graves disease. Investigators prepared the TCR beta libraries by applying iRepertoire HTBI primers and Arm-PCR of CDR3 regions. TCRdb reprocessed the multiplex PCR reads with MiXCR, giving one entry per CDR3 protein. The sample gives 400,000 to 450,000 distinct CDR3 sequences, just under 15% of which show up once; roughly a sixth is in the top ten. Time point specified: newly diagnosed GD, antithyroid drugs for less than 3 months. PBMCs provided the RNA from which the TCR library was made. These data are also associated with another study on T cells in Graves' hyperthyroidism and ophthalmopathy.

Material: peripheral blood mononuclear cells (PBMCs), obtained at new diagnosis, from a patient treated with antithyroid drugs. Receptors were obtained from a woman in her twenties or thirties with Graves disease.

This clonotype turned up a few times. The genes are TRBV5-1 and TRBJ2-5; TRBD2 aligns across 7 bases. The CDR3 spans 16 residues. Germline loops: CDR1 SGHRS, CDR2 YFSETQ. Trimming removed 3 bases from V and 5 bases from J; junction bases left unmatched: 13. CDR3 in amino acids: CASSWRMGGSGETQYF. CDR3 DNA sequence: TGCGCCAGCAGCTGGAGGATGGGAGGGTCCGGGGAGACCCAGTACTTC.

This clonotype showed up just a few times. The rearrangement links TRBV27 to TRBJ2-7; TRBD1 matches 7 bases. Germline V gene data show CDR1 as MNHEY and CDR2 as SMNVEV (reference sequence). The CDR3 length is 14 residues. With V trimmed by 3 bases and J by 7 bases, 9 bases remained unmatched. CDR3: CASSFGDRAQEQYF. The CDR3, as DNA: TGTGCCAGCAGTTTTGGTGACAGGGCACAAGAGCAGTACTTC.

In its sample, this clonotype was seen many times. The CDR3 region is CASSLGRPAGGYEQYF. CDR3 coding DNA: TGTGCCAGCAGCTTAGGGCGTCCGGCGGGGGGCTACGAGCAGTACTTC. The chain combines TRBV7-8 with TRBJ2-7, with TRBD2 matching over 8 bases. V lost 1 base to trimming and J lost 3 bases; unmatched junction nucleotides: 8. Germline V gene sequence: CDR1 SGHVS, CDR2 FQNEAQ. The length of the CDR3 is 16 residues.

This clonotype was seen many times. The V and J genes are TRBV3-1 and TRBJ2-7, with 9 bases lining up with TRBD2. Trimming removed 0 bases from V and 3 bases from J; junction bases left unmatched: 6. CDR1 and CDR2 (germline): LGHDT, YNNKEL (reference sequence). This CDR3 has 16 residues. CDR3 sequence (DNA): TGTGCCAGCAGCCAAGATCAACGAGCGGGAGGCTACGAGCAGTACTTC. Its translation is CASSQDQRAGGYEQYF.

This clonotype was recorded many times. This sequence joins TRBV12-3 or TRBV12-4 and TRBJ1-5; possible D gene TRBD1, 6 bases. The CDR3 runs to 16 residues. Trimming left V 5 bases short and J 0 bases short, with 14 bases between. The CDR3 sequence is CASSPTGQISNQPQHF. CDR3 DNA sequence: TGTGCCAGCAGTCCGACGGGACAAATTAGCAATCAGCCCCAGCATTTT.